One and the same sample provided the 23 T cell receptor beta chains below, sequenced in a study of T cell responses to AZD1222 COVID-19 vaccine. Some clones are missing from TCRdb's copy, which holds only in-frame ones; the method was immunoSEQ multiplex PCR. The repertoire holds approximately 92,000 clones, with approximately 90% as singletons. Sequencing was performed on peripheral blood, taken on day 0 of AZD1222 vaccination. The receptor set was obtained from an adult in good health.

The chain has TRBV19 and TRBJ2-1; 7 nucleotides align to TRBD2. V dropped 6 bases and J dropped 4; count of bases not matched to a gene: 6. There are 14 residues in the CDR3. CDR1 and CDR2 from the germline V gene are LNHDA and SQIVND (reference sequence). DNA for the CDR3: TGTGCCAGTAGGGTAGCGGGCCCTTACAATGAGCAGTTCTTC. It yields the protein CASRVAGPYNEQFF.

This clone was observed a single time. The chain is built from TRBV12-5 and TRBJ2-1; TRBD2 matches 7 bases. The CDR3 covers 14 residues. Germline V gene lookup returns CDR1 LGHNT and CDR2 FRNRAP. V lost 0 bases, J lost 12 bases, and 8 bases stayed unmatched. The CDR3 is CASGLVPGTIWQFF. DNA of the CDR3: TGTGCTAGTGGTTTGGTACCAGGGACTATTTGGCAGTTCTTC.

Details on this clone: At one end the junction does not follow the germline gene, possibly because of a read error. V gene TRBV5-1 combines with J gene TRBJ1-1; possible D gene TRBD1, 5 bases. The CDR3 loop spans 18 amino acids. Germline V gives CDR1 SGHRS, CDR2 YFSETQ. The CDR3 is CASSLVGGRSVMGTEAFF. In nucleotides, the CDR3 is TGTGCCAGCAGCTTGGTCGGGGGTAGGTCTGTTATGGGCACTGAAGCTTTCTTT. Combining the CDR3 with reference TRBV5-1 and TRBJ1-1 gives the whole variable domain KAGVTQTPRYLIKTRGQQVTLSCSPISGHRSVSWYQQTPGQGLQFLFEYFSETQRNKGNFPGRFSGRQFSNSRSEMNVSTLELGDSALYLCASSLVGGRSVMGTEAFFGQGTRLTVV.

V usage is TRBV6-5 and J usage is TRBJ1-1, with D tentatively TRBD1 (5 bases). The germline CDR1 and CDR2 sequences are MNHEY and SVGAGI. The CDR3 spans 14 residues. Between the trimmed V and J ends, which lost 5 bases and 5 bases, there was a span of 15 bases. The CDR3: CASSPRRGVTEAFF. The DNA of the CDR3 is TGTGCCAGCAGTCCCCGCCGGGGGGTTACTGAAGCTTTCTTT.

This clone occurred once. The V gene is TRBV7-9, the J gene TRBJ1-2; D unresolved. Germline V gene data show CDR1 as SEHNR and CDR2 as FQNEAQ (reference sequence). The V end was cut by 5 bases, the J end by 2 bases, with 21 bases between. This CDR3 spans 17 amino acids. CDR3 in amino acids: CASSPPFDVTSNYGYTF. The CDR3 region has the DNA TGTGCCAGCAGCCCCCCCTTTGACGTAACCTCAAACTATGGCTACACCTTC.

This clone showed up just a few times. V gene TRBV7-2 combines with J gene TRBJ2-5, with no clear D. CDR1 is SGHTA and CDR2 is FQGNSA in the germline V gene. The ends were cut back, 7 bases at V and 5 bases at J, with 8 bases in the middle. The CDR3 covers 11 residues. The chain's CDR3 is CASTLEETQYF. The CDR3 region has the DNA TGTGCCAGCACCCTTGAGGAGACCCAGTACTTC.

The chain has TRBV4-3 and TRBJ2-1; D unclear. The CDR3 extends over 16 amino acids. The germline V gene has CDR1 LGHNA and CDR2 YSLEER. The germline V and J ends were trimmed by 0 bases and 0 bases, with 9 bases remaining between them. CDR3 sequence: CASSQDYSSSYNEQFF. The CDR3 region has the DNA TGCGCCAGCAGCCAAGATTACTCTAGCTCCTACAATGAGCAGTTCTTC.

The V call is TRBV11-3, the J call TRBJ1-4; TRBD1 matches 9 bases. Per the germline V gene, CDR1 is SGHNT and CDR2 is YENEEA. CDR3 length: 16 residues. Unmatched junction bases numbered 8, after V lost 2 bases and J lost 7 bases. The CDR3 is CASSLRDGTGREKLFF. CDR3 coding DNA: TGTGCCAGCAGCTTAAGAGATGGGACAGGGCGTGAAAAACTGTTTTTT.

V and J are TRBV20-1 and TRBJ2-5; no definite D call. CDR1 and CDR2 (germline): DFQATT, SNEGSKA (reference sequence). The CDR3 totals 15 residues. Between the trimmed V and J ends, which lost 3 bases and 4 bases, there was a span of 18 bases. The CDR3 nucleotides read TGCAGTGCTAGTACGGACCTTTGGGGTACAGAGACCCAGTACTTC. Translating gives CSASTDLWGTETQYF.

The rearrangement joins TRBV9 to TRBJ2-7, with 7 bases matching TRBD2. From germline, CDR1 is SGDLS and CDR2 YYNGEE. Losses at the gene ends were 0 bases for V and 5 bases for J; bases not matched to a gene: 5. The CDR3 length is 14 residues. CDR3 nucleotides: TGTGCCAGCAGCGTAGGGGGGACTACAGACGAGCAGTACTTC. Its translation is CASSVGGTTDEQYF.

J is TRBJ2-2 and V is TRBV21-1. TRBV21-1 is reported as a pseudogene. The CDR3 extends over 16 amino acids. The CDR3 nucleotides read TGTGCCAGCAGCAAACGGGAAGGGACGAGCACCGGGGAGCTGTTTTTT. Its protein product is CASSKREGTSTGELFF.

V and J are TRBV29-1 and TRBJ2-1; weak D call: TRBD2 (6 bases). Germline CDR1 is SQVTM and CDR2 is ANQGSEA. The CDR3 consists of 13 residues. With 5 bases removed from V and 3 bases from J, the gap between germline ends came to 11 bases. The chain's CDR3 is CSVWGLGYNEQFF. CDR3 sequence (DNA): TGCAGCGTTTGGGGACTCGGCTACAATGAGCAGTTCTTC.

The chain's CDR3 is CASSLSREQFF. The CDR3 DNA sequence: TGTGCCAGCAGCTTAAGTCGGGAGCAGTTCTTC. This chain connects TRBV11-3 to TRBJ2-1; D gene ambiguous. The CDR3 totals 11 residues. The germline gives CDR1 SGHNT, CDR2 YENEEA. Deletions cut 2 bases from V and 10 bases from J, with 6 bases between.

J is TRBJ2-2 and V is TRBV25-1, with 7 bases identical to TRBD2. J gave up 2 bases and V 6 bases, and 6 bases lay outside the gene matches. Germline V gene data show CDR1 as MGHDK and CDR2 as SYGVNS. The CDR3 spans 15 residues. The DNA of the CDR3 is TGTGCCAGCAGGACCGGGACTACTAACACCGGGGAGCTGTTTTTT. Encoded protein: CASRTGTTNTGELFF.

The V and J genes are TRBV24-1 and TRBJ1-5; TRBD1 matches at 7 bases. The V segment lost 3 bases and the J segment 3 bases; nucleotides outside the gene matches: 4. The CDR3 covers 15 residues. Germline CDR1 reads KGHDR; CDR2 reads SFDVKD. DNA for the CDR3: TGTGCCACCAGTGATCCGGGACAGACCAATCAGCCCCAGCATTTT. Translation: CATSDPGQTNQPQHF.

This rearrangement joins TRBV5-1 to TRBJ2-4; the D is unclear. Germline-derived CDR1 and CDR2 are SGHRS and YFSETQ. The CDR3 sequence is 13 residues long. V was clipped by 2 bases and J by 5 bases, with 8 bases between them. CDR3 protein: CASSFNGENIQYF. Written as DNA, the CDR3 is TGCGCCAGCAGCTTTAATGGAGAAAACATTCAGTACTTC.

The chain is built from TRBV7-2 and TRBJ2-5, with D possibly being TRBD1 or TRBD2 (5 bases each). Germline CDR1 is SGHTA and CDR2 is FQGNSA. The CDR3 has 17 amino acids. Deletions cut 2 bases from V and 10 bases from J, with 26 bases between. CDR3 in DNA: TGTGCCAGCAGCTTATCACCTTTCCGGGACCCCCGGGGTGGCCAGTACTTC. Its translation is CASSLSPFRDPRGGQYF.

The V call is TRBV7-6, the J call TRBJ2-5, with 12 bases aligning to TRBD1. The CDR3 extends over 15 amino acids. With 4 bases clipped from V and 5 bases from J, the junction kept 5 bases outside the gene matches. The germline gives CDR1 SGHVS, CDR2 FNYEAQ. The CDR3 sequence: CASSWGQGAPETQYF. Here the CDR3 DNA reads TGTGCCAGCAGCTGGGGACAGGGGGCTCCCGAGACCCAGTACTTC.

The genes are TRBV5-1 and TRBJ2-1, with D perhaps TRBD1 or TRBD2 (5 bases each). Germline CDR1 reads SGHRS; CDR2 reads YFSETQ. V lost 4 bases, J lost 8 bases, and 16 bases lay in between. CDR3 length equals 14 residues. DNA for the CDR3: TGCGCCAGCAGCCACGGGACGGCCTCCGATGAGCAGTTCTTC. The encoded protein is CASSHGTASDEQFF.

The CDR3 DNA sequence: TGCGCCAGCAGCCAAGAATTGGAGTCGGCAGGGGGCAATGAGCAGTTCTTC. Its protein is CASSQELESAGGNEQFF. The rearrangement uses TRBV4-3 and TRBJ2-1, with 7 bases matching TRBD1. The CDR3 consists of 17 residues. Germline-derived CDR1 and CDR2 are LGHNA and YSLEER. V lost 0 bases, J lost 6 bases, and 11 bases stayed unmatched.

This sequence joins TRBV7-3 and TRBJ1-3; D remains unclear. The germline CDR1 and CDR2 sequences are SGHTA and FQGTGA. V was shortened by 2 bases and J by 9 bases, with 11 bases between the two germline ends. The CDR3 totals 13 residues. The chain's CDR3 is CASSLFLGITIYF. CDR3 bases: TGTGCCAGCAGCTTATTCCTAGGGATCACCATATATTTT.

The chain couples TRBV10-3 to TRBJ2-1; D gene ambiguous. The ends were cut back, 7 bases at V and 3 bases at J, with 13 bases in the middle. The CDR3 consists of 14 residues. The V gene's germline CDR1 is ENHRY and CDR2 SYGVKD. DNA for the CDR3: TGTGCCATCAAGCCGGCTTCCAACTACAATGAGCAGTTCTTC. Translation gives CAIKPASNYNEQFF.

The chain joins TRBV6-5 to TRBJ1-4; tentatively, D is TRBD1 (6 bases). The CDR3 sequence is 14 residues long. CDR1 and CDR2 from the germline V gene are MNHEY and SVGAGI. V gave up 4 bases and J gave up 7 bases, with 13 bases separating them. Here the CDR3 DNA reads TGTGCCAGCAGTTTCACAGGGCGGGGTGAAAAACTGTTTTTT. Translation gives CASSFTGRGEKLFF.